The sequence of this T cell receptor (beta chain) was determined in a study of T cell changes during pregnancy in multiple sclerosis. Here immunoSEQ multiplex PCR was the method, and the copy in TCRdb shows in-frame clones only, minus some. The sample consists of more than 50,000 clones, roughly 90% of them appearing once. The ends were cut back, 1 base at V and 8 bases at J, with 6 bases in the middle. The CDR3 extends over 13 amino acids. Germline loops: CDR1 SNHLY, CDR2 FYNNEI. The sample consisted of peripheral blood, taken in the first trimester of pregnancy. The rearrangement links TRBV2 to TRBJ1-6, with D uncertain. This TCR was sampled from a female donor in good health, enrolled as a control in a pregnancy study. The CDR3 sequence: CASSEERDSPLHF. CDR3 bases: TGTGCCAGCAGTGAAGAGAGGGATTCACCCCTCCACTTT.